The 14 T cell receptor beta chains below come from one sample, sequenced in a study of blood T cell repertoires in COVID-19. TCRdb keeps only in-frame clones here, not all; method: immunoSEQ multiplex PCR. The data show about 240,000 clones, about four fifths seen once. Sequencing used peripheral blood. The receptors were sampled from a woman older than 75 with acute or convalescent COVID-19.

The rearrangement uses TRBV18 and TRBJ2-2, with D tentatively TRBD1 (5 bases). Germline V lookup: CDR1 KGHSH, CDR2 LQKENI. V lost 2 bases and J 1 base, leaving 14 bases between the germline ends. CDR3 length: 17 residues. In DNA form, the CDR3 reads TGTGCCAGCTCACCATACTCACAGGTTCAGAACACCGGGGAGCTGTTTTTT. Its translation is CASSPYSQVQNTGELFF.

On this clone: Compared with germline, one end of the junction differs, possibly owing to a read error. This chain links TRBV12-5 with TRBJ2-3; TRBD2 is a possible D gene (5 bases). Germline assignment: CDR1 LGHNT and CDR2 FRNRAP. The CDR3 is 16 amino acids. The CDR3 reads CASGLRLAGFTDAQYF. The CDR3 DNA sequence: TGTGCTAGTGGTTTGAGGCTAGCAGGTTTCACAGATGCGCAGTATTTT.

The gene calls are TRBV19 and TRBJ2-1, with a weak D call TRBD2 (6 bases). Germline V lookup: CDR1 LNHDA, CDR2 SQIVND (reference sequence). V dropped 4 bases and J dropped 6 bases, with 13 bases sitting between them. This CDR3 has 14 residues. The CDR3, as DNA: TGTGCCAGTAGTAGTCCAGGGACTTCCAATGAGCAGTTCTTC. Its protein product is CASSSPGTSNEQFF.

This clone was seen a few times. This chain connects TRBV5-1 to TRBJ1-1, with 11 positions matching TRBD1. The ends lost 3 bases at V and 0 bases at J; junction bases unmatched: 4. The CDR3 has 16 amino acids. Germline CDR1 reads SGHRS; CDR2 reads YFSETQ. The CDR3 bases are TGCGCCAGCAGCTACGGACAGGGGGCTATGAACACTGAAGCTTTCTTT. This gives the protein CASSYGQGAMNTEAFF.

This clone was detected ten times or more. Written as DNA, the CDR3 is TGTGCCAGCAGTTTAACCGGGACAGGTCGCTATGGCTACACCTTC. It encodes CASSLTGTGRYGYTF. The V and J genes are TRBV27 and TRBJ1-2; 8 bases are a match to TRBD1. Germline CDR1 MNHEY, CDR2 SMNVEV (reference sequence). The CDR3 consists of 15 residues. J gave up 4 bases and V 2 bases, and 6 bases lay outside the gene matches.

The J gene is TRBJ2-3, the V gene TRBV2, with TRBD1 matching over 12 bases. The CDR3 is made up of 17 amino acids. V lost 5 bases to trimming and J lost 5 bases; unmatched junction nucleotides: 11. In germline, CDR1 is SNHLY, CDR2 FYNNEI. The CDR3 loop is CASSSSGTGGNGDTQYF. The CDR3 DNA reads TGTGCCAGCAGTTCCTCCGGGACAGGGGGCAACGGAGATACGCAGTATTTT. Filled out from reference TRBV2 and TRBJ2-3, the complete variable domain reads EPEVTQTPSHQVTQMGQEVILRCVPISNHLYFYWYRQILGQKVEFLVSFYNNEISEKSEIFDDQFSVERPDGSNFTLKIRSTKLEDSAMYFCASSSSGTGGNGDTQYFGPGTRLTVL.

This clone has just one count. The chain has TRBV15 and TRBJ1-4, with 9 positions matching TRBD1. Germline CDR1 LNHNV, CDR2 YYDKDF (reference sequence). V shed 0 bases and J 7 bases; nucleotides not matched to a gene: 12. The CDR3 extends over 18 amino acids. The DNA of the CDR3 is TGTGCCACCAGCAGAGATCCATCGCGGGGACAGGGACCTGAAAAACTGTTTTTT. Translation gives CATSRDPSRGQGPEKLFF.

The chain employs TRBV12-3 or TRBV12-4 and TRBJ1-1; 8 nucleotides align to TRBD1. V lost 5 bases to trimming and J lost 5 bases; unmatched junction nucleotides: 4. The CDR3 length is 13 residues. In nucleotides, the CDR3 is TGTGCCAGCAGTAACCGGGACAGGACTGAAGCTTTCTTT. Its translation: CASSNRDRTEAFF.

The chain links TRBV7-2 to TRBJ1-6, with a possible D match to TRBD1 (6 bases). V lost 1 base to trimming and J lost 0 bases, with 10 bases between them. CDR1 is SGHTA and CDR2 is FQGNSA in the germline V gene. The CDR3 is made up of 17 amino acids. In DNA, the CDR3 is TGTGCCAGCAGCTTAGAAACAGGGTCCTCCTATAATTCACCCCTCCACTTT. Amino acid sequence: CASSLETGSSYNSPLHF.

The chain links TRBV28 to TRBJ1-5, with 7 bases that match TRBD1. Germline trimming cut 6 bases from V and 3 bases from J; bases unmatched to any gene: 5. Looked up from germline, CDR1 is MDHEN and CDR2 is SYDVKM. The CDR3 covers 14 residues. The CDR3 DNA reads TGTGCCAGCAGGGGACAGCCAGTCAATCAGCCCCAGCATTTT. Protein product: CASRGQPVNQPQHF.

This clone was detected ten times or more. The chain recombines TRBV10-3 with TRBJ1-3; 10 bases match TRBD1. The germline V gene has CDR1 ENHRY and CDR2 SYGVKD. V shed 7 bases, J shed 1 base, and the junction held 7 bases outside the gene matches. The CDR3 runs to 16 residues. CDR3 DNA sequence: TGTGCCATCAAGATTGGACAGGGGGGTTCTGGAAACACCATATATTTT. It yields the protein CAIKIGQGGSGNTIYF.

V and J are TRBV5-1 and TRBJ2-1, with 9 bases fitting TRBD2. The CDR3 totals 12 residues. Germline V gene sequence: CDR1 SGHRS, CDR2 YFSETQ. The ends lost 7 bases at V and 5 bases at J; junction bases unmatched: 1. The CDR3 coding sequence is TGCGCCAGCGGGACTAGCCACAATGAGCAGTTCTTC. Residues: CASGTSHNEQFF.

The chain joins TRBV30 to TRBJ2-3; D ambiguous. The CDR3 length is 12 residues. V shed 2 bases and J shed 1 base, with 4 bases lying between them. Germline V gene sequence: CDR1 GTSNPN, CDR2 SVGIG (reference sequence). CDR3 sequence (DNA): TGTGCCTGGAGTCGGGGCACAGATACGCAGTATTTT. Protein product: CAWSRGTDTQYF.

CDR3 protein: CASATAGGRGTGELFF. The CDR3 bases are TGTGCTAGTGCCACGGCAGGGGGCAGGGGCACCGGGGAGCTGTTTTTT. The J gene is TRBJ2-2, the V gene TRBV12-5; 8 positions agree with TRBD1. The V gene end was trimmed by 7 bases and the J gene end by 4 bases; junction bases not matched to a gene: 11. CDR1 LGHNT and CDR2 FRNRAP come from the germline V gene. This CDR3 is 16 amino acids long.